The source of this T cell receptor beta chain is a study of early T cells in non-severe SARS-CoV-2 infection. Overall study: Chains stayed unpaired after sequencing of bulk RNA from unsorted whole blood. Regarding the study as a whole: The study's VDJdb matching favored anti-spike CD8 responses and missed private and CD4 specificities.

Details on this clonotype: Antigen specificity is unknown.

Unique molecular identifiers were affixed to single, distinct cDNA molecules. Each CDR3 protein is one row after TCRdb ran MiXCR on the 5' RACE reads. The sample has around 84,000 distinct CDR3 sequences; under 15% are singletons. Germline CDR1 GTSNPN, CDR2 SVGIG (reference sequence). This CDR3 has 13 residues. Trimming left V 1 base short and J 0 bases short, with 6 bases between. This clonotype was obtained from an adult who was a healthcare worker with PCR-confirmed SARS-CoV-2 infection or an uninfected control (not recorded which). Sequences were obtained from whole blood. The V call is TRBV30, the J call TRBJ1-2; D unclear. In DNA, the CDR3 is TGTGCCTGGAGTGGCACCCCTAACTATGGCTACACCTTC. Its protein product is CAWSGTPNYGYTF.